This TCR beta chain came from a study of OX40 agonist ivuxolimab in advanced cancers. The study, taken as a whole, reports: The study observed clonal expansion of CD4+ and CD8+ blood T cells by week 6 at 0.1 to 3.0 mg/kg.

This clone occurred a few times. Antigen specificity is unknown. Sequencing used immunoSEQ multiplex PCR; TCRdb keeps in-frame clones, though not all of them. The sample lists about 58,000 clones, 75% to 85% occurring once. V lost 4 bases and J 0 bases, leaving 13 bases between the germline ends. The germline gives CDR1 MNHNS, CDR2 SASEGT. This CDR3 is built from 16 residues. The source of this sequence is an adult with an advanced solid tumor such as melanoma, head and neck, liver or kidney cancer. The material was CD4+ or CD8+ T cells sorted from blood, obtained in a trial of the OX40 agonist ivuxolimab. The chain carries TRBV6-1 and TRBJ2-1; D unclear. The CDR3 DNA follows: TGTGCCAGCAGTGGAGGAGCTTGGGGCTCCTACAATGAGCAGTTCTTC. This translates into CASSGGAWGSYNEQFF.